Given below is one T cell receptor beta chain in context. Antigen specificity is unknown. The study ran its PCR with 60 Vbeta and 13 Jbeta primers. Only in-frame clones appear in the TCRdb table, and some are missing; sequencing was by immunoSEQ multiplex PCR. This sample has roughly 150,000 clones, with roughly 79% found just once. This entry belongs to a study of cytomegalovirus exposure and HLA in healthy donors. Study-wide points: For TCR beta chains, V- and J-gene trimming was later linked to a missense DCLRE1C variant. Some V segments, including TRBV6-2 and TRBV6-3, were excluded as indistinguishable. Compared with the roughly 670-donor mean, an Asian-associated ancestry cluster reportedly had fewer N-insertions, according to a later analysis. A later analysis showed that HLA-associated TCR beta chains had undergone more clonal expansion than equally common others.

CDR1 is SGDLS and CDR2 is YYNGEE in the germline V gene. CDR3 size: 15 residues. V lost 4 bases to trimming and J lost 3 bases, with 13 bases between them. Sequenced sample: PBMCs. This TCR was recovered from a man aged 18 to 29 in good health and CMV-seropositive. This chain joins TRBV9 and TRBJ2-2; D ambiguous. CDR3 in DNA: TGTGCCAGCAGCCCCCGAGGAATCGACACCGGGGAGCTGTTTTTT. Its protein is CASSPRGIDTGELFF.